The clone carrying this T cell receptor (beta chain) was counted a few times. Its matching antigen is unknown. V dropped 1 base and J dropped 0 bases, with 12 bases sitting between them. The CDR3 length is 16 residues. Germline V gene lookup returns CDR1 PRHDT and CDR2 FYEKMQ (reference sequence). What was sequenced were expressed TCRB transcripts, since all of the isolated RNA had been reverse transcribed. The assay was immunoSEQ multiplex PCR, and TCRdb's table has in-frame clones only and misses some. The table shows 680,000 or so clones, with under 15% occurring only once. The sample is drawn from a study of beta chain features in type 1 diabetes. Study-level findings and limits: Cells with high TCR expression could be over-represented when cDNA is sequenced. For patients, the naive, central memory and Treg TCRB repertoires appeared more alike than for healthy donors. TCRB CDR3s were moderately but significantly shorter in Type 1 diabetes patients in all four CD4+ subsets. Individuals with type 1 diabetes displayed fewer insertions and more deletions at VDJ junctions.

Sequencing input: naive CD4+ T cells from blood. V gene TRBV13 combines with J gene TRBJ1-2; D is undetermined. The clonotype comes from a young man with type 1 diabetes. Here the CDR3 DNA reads TGTGCCAGCAGCTTAGCCTCTGCGGGGTCTAACTATGGCTACACCTTC. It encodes CASSLASAGSNYGYTF.